Listed here are 26 T cell receptor beta chains from one sample, sequenced in a study of T cell repertoires in cytomegalovirus infection. TCRdb itself ran the reads through MiXCR, one entry per CDR3 protein. The sample holds some 200,000 distinct CDR3 sequences, 38% seen once. No cognate antigen is known for these TCRs. The sample was CD8+ T cells from cultured PBMCs, taken from culture after CMV antigen stimulation. Source of these receptors: a human donor in good health (CMV status not recorded). Some clones in this sample may be carry-over from other donors' samples.

The J gene is TRBJ1-2, the V gene TRBV24-1; D not certain. This CDR3 region has 14 residues. Germline V gene lookup returns CDR1 KGHDR and CDR2 SFDVKD. Trimming took 4 bases from V and 0 from J, leaving 8 bases between them. The CDR3 DNA reads TGTGCCACCAGTGACAGATGGTCTAACTATGGCTACACCTTC. Its protein product is CATSDRWSNYGYTF.

This clonotype came up a few times. The gene calls are TRBV19 and TRBJ2-1; TRBD2 matches at 9 bases. V trimming: 7 bases; J trimming: 6 bases; junction bases outside the gene matches: 19. Germline-derived CDR1 and CDR2 are LNHDA and SQIVND (reference sequence). The CDR3 contains 18 residues. DNA of the CDR3: TGTGCCAGTAATCTTCTCTTTCGGGGACTAGCCTCGAGCAATGAGCAGTTCTTC. The encoded protein is CASNLLFRGLASSNEQFF.

A few counts support this clonotype. The V call is TRBV7-6, the J call TRBJ2-1; 9 bases align to TRBD2. Unmatched junction bases numbered 4, after V lost 5 bases and J lost 8 bases. Germline V gives CDR1 SGHVS, CDR2 FNYEAQ. The CDR3 is made up of 13 amino acids. The CDR3 reads CASSVSGGDEQFF. The CDR3 nucleotides are TGTGCCAGCAGCGTTAGCGGGGGCGATGAGCAGTTCTTC. The full variable domain, in which reference TRBV7-6 and TRBJ2-1 provide the parts outside the CDR3, is GAGVSQSPRYKVTKRGQDVALRCDPISGHVSLYWYRQALGQGPEFLTYFNYEAQQDKSGLPNDRFSAERPEGSISTLTIQRTEQRDSAMYRCASSVSGGDEQFFGPGTRLTVL.

This clonotype was recorded a few times. The V call is TRBV7-6, the J call TRBJ2-3; no reliable D call. The CDR3 contains 14 residues. Germline assignment: CDR1 SGHVS and CDR2 FNYEAQ. V was pared by 2 bases and J by 4 bases, with 10 bases between. The DNA for the CDR3 is TGTGCCAGCAGCTTAACCCTTCGCCCAGATACGCAGTATTTT. Its translation: CASSLTLRPDTQYF. Using reference TRBV7-6 and TRBJ2-3 for the parts outside the CDR3, the full variable domain is GAGVSQSPRYKVTKRGQDVALRCDPISGHVSLYWYRQALGQGPEFLTYFNYEAQQDKSGLPNDRFSAERPEGSISTLTIQRTEQRDSAMYRCASSLTLRPDTQYFGPGTRLTVL.

The chain joins TRBV2 to TRBJ1-2; D gene uncertain. Trimming removed 6 bases at V and 5 bases at J, with 10 bases between. Per the germline V gene, CDR1 is SNHLY and CDR2 is FYNNEI. The CDR3 has 12 residues. The CDR3 nucleotides read TGTGCCAGCAGGGGCGGACGGTATGGCTACACCTTC. Translation: CASRGGRYGYTF.

Regarding this clonotype: The junction shows a germline mismatch at one end, possibly a read error. The chain is built from TRBV2 and TRBJ2-1, with 14 bases fitting TRBD2. The CDR3 contains 18 residues. Looked up from germline, CDR1 is SNHLY and CDR2 is FYNNEI. CDR3: CASSEAQTSGGAYNEKFF. Here the CDR3 DNA reads TGTGCCAGCAGTGAAGCGCAGACTAGCGGGGGGGCCTACAATGAGAAGTTCTTC.

The J gene is TRBJ2-1, the V gene TRBV24-1; possibly TRBD1 for D (6 bases). V shed 5 bases and J shed 9 bases, with 13 bases lying between them. Germline V gives CDR1 KGHDR, CDR2 SFDVKD. This CDR3 has 13 amino acids. The CDR3 is CATSGPGQGEQFF. CDR3 DNA sequence: TGTGCCACCAGTGGCCCGGGACAAGGTGAGCAGTTCTTC.

The J gene is TRBJ2-2, the V gene TRBV27, with unresolved D. The germline CDR1 and CDR2 sequences are MNHEY and SMNVEV (reference sequence). The CDR3 runs 16 residues. Trimming shortened V by 2 bases and J by 0 bases, and 10 bases separated the two germline ends. The CDR3, as DNA: TGTGCCAGCAGTTTAAGGCGATTTTCGAACACCGGGGAGCTGTTTTTT. Translated, it gives CASSLRRFSNTGELFF.

In this sample, this clonotype turned up a few times. The genes are TRBV7-9 and TRBJ2-3; D is ambiguous. Germline CDR1 reads SEHNR; CDR2 reads FQNEAQ (reference sequence). The V end lost 5 bases, the J end lost 5 bases, and 23 bases lay between the germline ends. This CDR3 spans 17 amino acids. CDR3 loop: CASSRPLSSLGIDTQYF. The CDR3 DNA sequence: TGTGCCAGCAGCCGGCCCTTATCCTCTTTGGGTATAGATACGCAGTATTTT.

This sequence joins TRBV9 and TRBJ1-1; D not resolved. Germline V gives CDR1 SGDLS, CDR2 YYNGEE. This CDR3 comprises 15 residues. Trimming took 2 bases from V and 1 from J, leaving 12 bases between them. The CDR3 nucleotides are TGTGCCAGCAGCGTTCTAGGACGGGAGAACACTGAAGCTTTCTTT. It specifies CASSVLGRENTEAFF.

This clonotype was counted ten times or more. CDR3 region: CASSLPTSGGSYEQYF. The DNA for the CDR3 is TGTGCCAGCAGCCTACCGACTAGCGGGGGATCCTACGAGCAGTACTTC. The V and J genes are TRBV7-2 and TRBJ2-7, with 12 bases that match TRBD2. This CDR3 region has 16 residues. Germline loops: CDR1 SGHTA, CDR2 FQGNSA. The trim removed 5 bases at V and 1 base at J, leaving 6 bases unmatched.

J is TRBJ2-7 and V is TRBV7-4; D is unresolved. The CDR3 consists of 13 residues. Germline loops: CDR1 SGHVT, CDR2 SQSDAQ. V was cut by 6 bases and J by 3 bases, with 12 bases left in between. Here the CDR3 DNA reads TGTGCCAGCAGAGCTCTTCCAAACTACGAGCAGTACTTC. Protein: CASRALPNYEQYF.

The chain is built from TRBV29-1 and TRBJ2-7; a possible D gene is TRBD2 (5 bases). The V and J ends lost 7 bases and 3 bases respectively, with 16 bases between them. The CDR3 totals 13 residues. In germline, CDR1 is SQVTM, CDR2 ANQGSEA. CDR3 in amino acids: CSASRRQNYEQYF. CDR3 DNA sequence: TGCAGCGCCAGCCGGAGGCAAAACTACGAGCAGTACTTC.

This clonotype was seen only once. The J gene is TRBJ1-6, the V gene TRBV4-1; no definite D call. The germline V and J ends were trimmed by 5 bases and 4 bases, with 15 bases remaining between them. The germline V gene has CDR1 MGHRA and CDR2 YSYEKL. The CDR3 consists of 16 residues. The CDR3 sequence is CASSGRYSGYNSPLHF. CDR3 bases: TGCGCCAGCAGCGGACGGTACAGTGGATATAATTCACCCCTCCACTTT.

The sample holds many counts of this clonotype. V and J are TRBV20-1 and TRBJ2-5, with TRBD2 matching over 11 bases. The CDR3 covers 12 residues. Germline assignment: CDR1 DFQATT and CDR2 SNEGSKA (reference sequence). V lost 3 bases to trimming and J lost 9 bases; unmatched junction nucleotides: 3. CDR3 loop: CSASVAGGAQYF. The CDR3 coding sequence is TGCAGTGCTAGCGTAGCGGGAGGGGCCCAGTACTTC.

The chain links TRBV7-3 to TRBJ2-2; no clear D. Trimming removed 5 bases at V and 4 bases at J, with 14 bases between. This CDR3 contains 15 residues. Germline values: CDR1 SGHTA, CDR2 FQGTGA. DNA of the CDR3: TGTGCCAGCAGCCCCGAACTCAAGGCCACCGGGGAGCTGTTTTTT. The encoded protein is CASSPELKATGELFF.

The V call is TRBV19, the J call TRBJ2-1; D is uncertain. The CDR3 length is 13 residues. V shed 3 bases and J shed 10 bases, with 13 bases lying between them. CDR1 is LNHDA, CDR2 SQIVND, per germline (reference sequence). CDR3 protein: CASSIRPQREQFF. For the CDR3, the DNA is TGTGCCAGTAGTATTCGGCCCCAGAGGGAGCAGTTCTTC.

This clonotype occurred many times. The chain links TRBV7-2 to TRBJ1-1; no reliable D call. CDR3 size: 12 residues. In germline, CDR1 is SGHTA, CDR2 FQGNSA. The ends were cut back, 3 bases at V and 7 bases at J, with 9 bases in the middle. CDR3 sequence: CASSFRPHEAFF. The CDR3 DNA is TGTGCCAGCAGCTTTAGACCTCATGAAGCTTTCTTT.

The chain carries TRBV5-6 and TRBJ2-1; TRBD2 aligns across 11 bases. The CDR3 totals 16 residues. Germline loops: CDR1 SGHDT, CDR2 YYEEEE. After removal of 5 bases from V and 0 bases from J, the junction contained 4 bases not matched to a gene. CDR3 bases: TGTGCCAGCAGGACTAGCGGGGTTAGCTCCTACAATGAGCAGTTCTTC. It codes for CASRTSGVSSYNEQFF.

In its sample, this clonotype was seen a few times. This sequence joins TRBV4-2 and TRBJ2-7, with D uncertain. Germline loops: CDR1 LGHNA, CDR2 YNFKEQ. The ends were cut back, 0 bases at V and 0 bases at J, with 9 bases in the middle. This CDR3 contains 15 residues. The CDR3 sequence: CASSQDQLGSYEQYF. CDR3 DNA sequence: TGTGCCAGCAGCCAAGATCAACTGGGCTCCTACGAGCAGTACTTC.

The rearrangement joins TRBV15 to TRBJ1-1; D is unclear. This CDR3 region has 14 residues. Trimming removed 3 bases at V and 2 bases at J, with 10 bases between. The germline V gene encodes CDR1 LNHNV and CDR2 YYDKDF (reference sequence). The CDR3 nucleotides read TGTGCCACCAGCAGGATGGCTTTTAACACTGAAGCTTTCTTT. This translates into CATSRMAFNTEAFF. Filled out from reference TRBV15 and TRBJ1-1, the complete variable domain reads DAMVIQNPRYQVTQFGKPVTLSCSQTLNHNVMYWYQQKSSQAPKLLFHYYDKDFNNEADTPDNFQSRRPNTSFCFLDIRSPGLGDTAMYLCATSRMAFNTEAFFGQGTRLTVV.

The chain joins TRBV4-1 to TRBJ2-7, with a weak D call TRBD2 (7 bases). Trimming cost V 0 bases and J 0 bases, with 12 bases left between them. The CDR3 extends over 16 amino acids. Germline CDR1 reads MGHRA; CDR2 reads YSYEKL. CDR3 loop: CASSQDWGGNSYEQYF. CDR3 in DNA: TGCGCCAGCAGCCAAGACTGGGGGGGCAACTCCTACGAGCAGTACTTC.

This clonotype came up many times. The gene calls are TRBV7-2 and TRBJ2-7, with 12 bases identical to TRBD1. Per germline, CDR1 SGHTA and CDR2 FQGNSA. This CDR3 region has 17 residues. After removal of 3 bases from V and 2 bases from J, the junction contained 8 bases not matched to a gene. The CDR3 region has the DNA TGTGCCAGCAGCTTGGGGACAGGGGGCATCTTTCCCTACGAGCAGTACTTC. Amino acid sequence: CASSLGTGGIFPYEQYF.

V and J are TRBV14 and TRBJ1-2, with unresolved D. Germline CDR1 and CDR2: SGHDN and FVKESK. V dropped 0 bases and J dropped 2 bases, with 7 bases sitting between them. The CDR3 is 14 amino acids. The CDR3 DNA reads as TGTGCCAGCAGCCAAGAGATAGGAAACTATGGCTACACCTTC. Amino acid sequence: CASSQEIGNYGYTF.

Notes on this clonotype: This sequence may be a read error, since a much larger clone differs from it by one base. J is TRBJ2-7 and V is TRBV7-6; TRBD2 might be the D (6 bases). Germline V gene data show CDR1 as SGHVS and CDR2 as FNYEAQ. The CDR3 consists of 14 residues. V lost 4 bases and J 7 bases, leaving 17 bases between the germline ends. This CDR3 is CASSSISVAGEQYF. CDR3 in DNA: TGTGCCAGCAGCTCTATTAGTGTCGCGGGAGAGCAGTACTTC.

The rearrangement links TRBV27 to TRBJ2-1; 9 positions match TRBD2. Germline V lookup: CDR1 MNHEY, CDR2 SMNVEV (reference sequence). Losses at the gene ends were 3 bases for V and 7 bases for J; bases not matched to a gene: 10. The length of the CDR3 is 16 residues. The CDR3 bases are TGTGCCAGCAGTTTCTTGCCCCGCACTAGCGGGAATGAGCAGTTCTTC. Protein product: CASSFLPRTSGNEQFF.